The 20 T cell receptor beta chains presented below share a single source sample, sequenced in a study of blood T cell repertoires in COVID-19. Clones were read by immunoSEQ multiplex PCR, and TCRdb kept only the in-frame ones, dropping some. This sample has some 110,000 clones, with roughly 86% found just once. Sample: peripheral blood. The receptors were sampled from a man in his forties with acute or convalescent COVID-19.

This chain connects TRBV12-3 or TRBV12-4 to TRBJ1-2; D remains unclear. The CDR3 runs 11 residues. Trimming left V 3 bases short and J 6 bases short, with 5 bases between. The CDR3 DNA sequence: TGTGCCAGCAGTTTGGCAGATGGCTACACCTTC. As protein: CASSLADGYTF.

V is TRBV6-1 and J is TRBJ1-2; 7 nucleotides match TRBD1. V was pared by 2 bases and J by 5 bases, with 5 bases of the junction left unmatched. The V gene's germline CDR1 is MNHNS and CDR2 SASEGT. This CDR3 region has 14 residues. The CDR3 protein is CASSETGTAYGYTF. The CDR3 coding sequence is TGTGCCAGCAGTGAAACCGGGACAGCGTATGGCTACACCTTC.

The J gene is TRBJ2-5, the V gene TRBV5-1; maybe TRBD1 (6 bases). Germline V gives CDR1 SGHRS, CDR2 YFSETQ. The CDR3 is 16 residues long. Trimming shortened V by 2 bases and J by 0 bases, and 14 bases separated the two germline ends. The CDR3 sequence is CASSFGDTTYQETQYF. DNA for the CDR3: TGCGCCAGCAGCTTCGGGGACACAACGTACCAAGAGACCCAGTACTTC.

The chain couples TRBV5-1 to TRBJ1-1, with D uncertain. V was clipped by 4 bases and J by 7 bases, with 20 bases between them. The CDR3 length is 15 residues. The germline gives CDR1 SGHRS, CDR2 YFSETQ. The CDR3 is CASSPYPEMTHEAFF. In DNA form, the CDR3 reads TGCGCCAGCAGCCCGTATCCGGAGATGACCCATGAAGCTTTCTTT.

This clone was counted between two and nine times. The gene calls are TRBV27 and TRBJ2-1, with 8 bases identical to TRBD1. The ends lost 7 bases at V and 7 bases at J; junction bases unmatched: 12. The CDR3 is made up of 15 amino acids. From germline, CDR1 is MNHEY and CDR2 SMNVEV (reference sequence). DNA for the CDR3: TGTGCCAGCACTTTCCAGGGGGCCCGGTCGAATGAGCAGTTCTTC. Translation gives CASTFQGARSNEQFF.

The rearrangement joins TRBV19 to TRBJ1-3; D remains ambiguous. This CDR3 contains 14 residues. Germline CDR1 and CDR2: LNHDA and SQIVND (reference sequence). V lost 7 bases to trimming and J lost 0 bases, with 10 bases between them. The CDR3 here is CASTFSSSGNTIYF. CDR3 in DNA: TGTGCCAGTACCTTTTCTAGCTCTGGAAACACCATATATTTT.

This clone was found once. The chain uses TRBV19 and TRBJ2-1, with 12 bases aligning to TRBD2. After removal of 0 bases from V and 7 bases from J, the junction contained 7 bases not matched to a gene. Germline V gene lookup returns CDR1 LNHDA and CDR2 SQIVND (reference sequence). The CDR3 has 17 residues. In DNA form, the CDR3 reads TGTGCCAGTAGTATAGAACCACTAGCGGGGGGAGGAAATGAGCAGTTCTTC. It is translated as CASSIEPLAGGGNEQFF.

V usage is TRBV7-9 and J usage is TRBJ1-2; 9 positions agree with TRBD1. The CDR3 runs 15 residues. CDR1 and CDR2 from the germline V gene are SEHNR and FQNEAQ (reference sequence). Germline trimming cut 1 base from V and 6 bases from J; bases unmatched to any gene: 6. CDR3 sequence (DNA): TGTGCCAGCAGCTTAGGACAGGGGGTTGCGAATGGCTACACCTTC. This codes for CASSLGQGVANGYTF.

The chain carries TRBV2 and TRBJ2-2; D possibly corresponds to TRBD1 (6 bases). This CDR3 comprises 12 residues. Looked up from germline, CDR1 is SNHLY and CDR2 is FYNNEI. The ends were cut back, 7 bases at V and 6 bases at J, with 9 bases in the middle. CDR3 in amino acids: CASNRASGELFF. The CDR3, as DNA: TGTGCCAGCAACAGGGCATCCGGGGAGCTGTTTTTT.

The CDR3 coding sequence is TGTGCCAGCAGTTATGGCACCACCTACGAGCAGTACTTC. Encoded protein: CASSYGTTYEQYF. The chain links TRBV6-6 to TRBJ2-7; D gene ambiguous. V lost 3 bases, J lost 2 bases, and 8 bases lay in between. Germline CDR1 and CDR2: MNHNY and SVGAGI (reference sequence). The CDR3 extends over 13 amino acids.

CDR3 region: CAWSGQGAWNEQFF. The CDR3 nucleotides read TGTGCCTGGAGTGGACAGGGGGCTTGGAATGAGCAGTTCTTC. The chain has TRBV30 and TRBJ2-1, with 10 bases matching TRBD1. Germline V gives CDR1 GTSNPN, CDR2 SVGIG (reference sequence). After removal of 1 base from V and 7 bases from J, the junction contained 4 bases not matched to a gene. The length of the CDR3 is 14 residues.

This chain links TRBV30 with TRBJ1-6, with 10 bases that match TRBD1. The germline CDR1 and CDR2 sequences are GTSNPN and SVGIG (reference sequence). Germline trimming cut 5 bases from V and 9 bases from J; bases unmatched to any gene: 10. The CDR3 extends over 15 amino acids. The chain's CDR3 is CAWHDTGQGTSPLHF. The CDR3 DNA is TGTGCCTGGCATGATACGGGACAGGGGACTTCACCCCTCCACTTT.

CDR3 sequence: CASSEYGTVAYEQYF. In DNA, the CDR3 is TGTGCCAGCAGTGAATATGGGACAGTTGCCTACGAGCAGTACTTC. The rearrangement uses TRBV25-1 and TRBJ2-7, with 7 bases lining up with TRBD1. Unmatched junction bases numbered 4, after V lost 0 bases and J lost 2 bases. CDR1 and CDR2 (germline): MGHDK, SYGVNS. This CDR3 comprises 15 residues.

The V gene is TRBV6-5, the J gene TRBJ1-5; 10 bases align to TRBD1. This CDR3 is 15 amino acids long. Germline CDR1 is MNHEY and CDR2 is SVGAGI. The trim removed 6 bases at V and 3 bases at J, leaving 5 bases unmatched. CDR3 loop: CASRWTGGNNQPQHF. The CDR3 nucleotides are TGTGCCAGCAGATGGACAGGGGGAAACAATCAGCCCCAGCATTTT.

This CDR3 reads CASSIRGYQETQYF. The CDR3 DNA reads TGTGCCAGTAGTATTAGGGGGTACCAAGAGACCCAGTACTTC. The chain is built from TRBV19 and TRBJ2-5; maybe TRBD1 (6 bases). Trimming left V 3 bases short and J 0 bases short, with 8 bases between. The length of the CDR3 is 14 residues. From germline, CDR1 is LNHDA and CDR2 SQIVND (reference sequence).

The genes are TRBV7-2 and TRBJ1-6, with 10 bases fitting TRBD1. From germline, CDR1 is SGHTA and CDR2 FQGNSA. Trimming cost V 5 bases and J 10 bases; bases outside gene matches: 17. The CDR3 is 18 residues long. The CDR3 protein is CASSVRRQGAGGESPLHF. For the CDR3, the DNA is TGTGCCAGCAGCGTAAGACGACAGGGGGCTGGTGGCGAGTCACCCCTCCACTTT.

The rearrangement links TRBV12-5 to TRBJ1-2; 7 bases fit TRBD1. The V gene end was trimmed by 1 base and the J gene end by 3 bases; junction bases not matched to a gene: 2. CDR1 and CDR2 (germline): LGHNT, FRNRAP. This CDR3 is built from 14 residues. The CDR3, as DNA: TGTGCTAGTGGTTTGGACAGGGGCGACTATGGCTACACCTTC. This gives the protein CASGLDRGDYGYTF.

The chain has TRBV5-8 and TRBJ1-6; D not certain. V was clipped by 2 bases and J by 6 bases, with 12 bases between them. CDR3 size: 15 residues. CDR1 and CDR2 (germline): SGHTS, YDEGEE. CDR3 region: CASSFRAGVNSPLHF. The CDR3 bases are TGTGCCAGCAGCTTCCGGGCCGGGGTTAATTCACCCCTCCACTTT. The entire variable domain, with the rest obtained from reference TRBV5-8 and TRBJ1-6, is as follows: EAGVTQSPTHLIKTRGQQATLRCSPISGHTSVYWYQQALGLGLQFLLWYDEGEERNRGNFPPRFSGRQFPNYSSELNVNALELEDSALYLCASSFRAGVNSPLHFGNGTRLTVT.

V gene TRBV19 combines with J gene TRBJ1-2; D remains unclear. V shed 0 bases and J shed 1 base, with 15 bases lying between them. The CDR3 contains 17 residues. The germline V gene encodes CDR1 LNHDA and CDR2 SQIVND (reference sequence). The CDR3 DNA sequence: TGTGCCAGTAGTATAGATAACGGGAATCGGGTTAACTATGGCTACACCTTC. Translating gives CASSIDNGNRVNYGYTF.

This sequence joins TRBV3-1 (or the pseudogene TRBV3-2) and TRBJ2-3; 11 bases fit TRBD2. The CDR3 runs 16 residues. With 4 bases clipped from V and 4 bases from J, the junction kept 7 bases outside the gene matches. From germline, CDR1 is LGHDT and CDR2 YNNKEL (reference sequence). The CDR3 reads CASSRQLAGVADTQYF. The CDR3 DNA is TGTGCCAGCAGCCGCCAACTAGCGGGAGTTGCAGATACGCAGTATTTT.